These 26 T cell receptor beta chains were sequenced from one sample in a study of beta chain features in type 1 diabetes. The study reverse transcribed the entire isolated RNA, so it sequenced expressed TCRB transcripts. The repertoire was sequenced with immunoSEQ multiplex PCR; TCRdb's copy has only in-frame clones and lacks some. Among about 370,000 clones listed, 9.5% to 10% were seen once. Points from the study as a whole: Significant though moderate, a shortening of TCRB CDR3s appeared in all four CD4+ subsets of Type 1 diabetes patients.

Their antigens remain unidentified. Sequencing input: central memory CD4+ T cells from blood. The receptor set was obtained from a man aged 30 to 45 with type 1 diabetes.

This clone was observed a handful of times. The rearrangement uses TRBV7-2 and TRBJ2-6; D gene uncertain. Germline V gives CDR1 SGHTA, CDR2 FQGNSA. The CDR3 runs to 15 residues. V lost 2 bases to trimming and J lost 0 bases, with 5 bases between them. The CDR3 DNA reads TGTGCCAGCAGCTTATCGGTCTCTGGGGCCAACGTCCTGACTTTC. It specifies CASSLSVSGANVLTF.

The CDR3 DNA reads as TGTGCCAGCAGCCCCGGACAGGGGGGGGAAAAACTGTTTTTT. Its protein product is CASSPGQGGEKLFF. The chain recombines TRBV7-6 with TRBJ1-4, with 10 bases identical to TRBD1. The CDR3 spans 14 residues. Trimming removed 5 bases from V and 8 bases from J; junction bases left unmatched: 5. Germline assignment: CDR1 SGHVS and CDR2 FNYEAQ.

The chain has TRBV29-1 and TRBJ2-3; D gene ambiguous. Germline values: CDR1 SQVTM, CDR2 ANQGSEA. Trimming removed 6 bases from V and 5 bases from J, with 12 bases in between. The CDR3 covers 12 residues. The CDR3 is CSVNWPEDTQYF. The CDR3 DNA sequence: TGCAGCGTGAACTGGCCCGAAGATACGCAGTATTTT.

The chain recombines TRBV6-5 with TRBJ2-5; no definite D call. The CDR3 spans 12 residues. Looked up from germline, CDR1 is MNHEY and CDR2 is SVGAGI. Trimming pared 6 bases from V and 3 bases from J, leaving 8 bases between. CDR3 nucleotide sequence: TGTGCCAGCAGCCGCCCAGAAGAGACCCAGTACTTC. Encoded protein: CASSRPEETQYF.

This clone was found many times. The V gene is TRBV5-4, the J gene TRBJ2-3, with 8 nucleotides matching TRBD1. Germline CDR1 and CDR2: SGHNT and YYREEE (reference sequence). The CDR3 has 14 residues. V trimming: 6 bases; J trimming: 6 bases; junction bases outside the gene matches: 9. The CDR3 spells CASTEQGVDDTQYF. DNA for the CDR3: TGTGCCAGCACCGAACAGGGGGTAGATGATACGCAGTATTTT.

The sample holds a few counts of this clone. The V and J genes are TRBV14 and TRBJ2-1; either TRBD1 or TRBD2 may fit D (6 bases each). V lost 0 bases, J lost 10 bases, and 19 bases lay in between. CDR1 SGHDN and CDR2 FVKESK come from the germline V gene. The CDR3 loop spans 16 amino acids. CDR3 amino acids: CASSQEGGQKMGEQFF. In DNA, the CDR3 is TGTGCCAGCAGCCAAGAGGGGGGACAAAAAATGGGCGAGCAGTTCTTC.

This clone was picked up a small number of times. The chain combines TRBV5-1 with TRBJ2-5; 7 nucleotides line up with TRBD1. There are 15 residues in the CDR3. The junction had 6 bases not matched to a gene; V was cut back by 4 bases and J by 0 bases. The germline V gene encodes CDR1 SGHRS and CDR2 YFSETQ. CDR3 protein: CASSLAGTDQETQYF. CDR3 in DNA: TGCGCCAGCAGCCTTGCCGGGACAGACCAAGAGACCCAGTACTTC.

The chain is built from TRBV9 and TRBJ1-1; D perhaps matches TRBD1 (6 bases). The germline V and J ends were trimmed by 3 bases and 7 bases, with 16 bases remaining between them. The CDR3 is made up of 14 amino acids. Germline CDR1 and CDR2: SGDLS and YYNGEE. The chain's CDR3 is CASSAGGTGLEAFF. CDR3 DNA sequence: TGTGCCAGCAGCGCGGGGGGAACAGGGCTTGAAGCTTTCTTT.

Many counts were recorded for this clone. The chain is built from TRBV2 and TRBJ2-2; 8 bases fit TRBD1. Trimming at V came to 7 bases and at J to 1 base, leaving 8 bases not matched to a gene. Germline lookup yields CDR1 SNHLY and CDR2 FYNNEI. The CDR3 is 16 residues long. The CDR3 region has the DNA TGTGCCAGCAAGCGACAGGGGCGAATGAACACCGGGGAGCTGTTTTTT. This codes for CASKRQGRMNTGELFF.

The chain employs TRBV4-1 and TRBJ1-4, with 9 bases matching TRBD1. Germline lookup yields CDR1 MGHRA and CDR2 YSYEKL. The CDR3 is 14 residues long. Trimming at V came to 5 bases and at J to 7 bases, leaving 5 bases not matched to a gene. The CDR3 loop reads CASSSQGAGEKLFF. As DNA, the CDR3 is TGCGCCAGCAGCTCACAGGGGGCGGGTGAAAAACTGTTTTTT.

A few counts support this clone. The chain carries TRBV11-1 and TRBJ1-2; perhaps TRBD1 as D (5 bases). The CDR3 is 13 residues long. CDR1 and CDR2 (germline): SGHAT, FQDESV (reference sequence). The V and J ends lost 1 base and 4 bases respectively, with 7 bases between them. The CDR3 region is CASSLGGSYGYTF. As DNA, the CDR3 is TGTGCCAGCAGCTTAGGGGGCAGCTATGGCTACACCTTC.

In its sample, this clone was seen a few times. The gene calls are TRBV10-3 and TRBJ1-1; weak D call: TRBD1 (5 bases). Trimming shortened V by 8 bases and J by 5 bases, and 12 bases separated the two germline ends. Germline assignment: CDR1 ENHRY and CDR2 SYGVKD. The CDR3 contains 12 residues. CDR3 region: CAIAREETEAFF. CDR3 DNA sequence: TGTGCCATCGCCAGGGAAGAGACTGAAGCTTTCTTT.

V usage is TRBV11-3 and J usage is TRBJ2-1; D is unresolved. With 5 bases removed from V and 13 bases from J, the gap between germline ends came to 18 bases. Germline CDR1 is SGHNT and CDR2 is YENEEA. The CDR3 length is 13 residues. The CDR3 DNA sequence: TGTGCCAGCAGCCTAACGGCGGAAGATCCACAGTTCTTC. Its translation: CASSLTAEDPQFF.

The rearrangement uses TRBV6-1 and TRBJ1-4; TRBD1 matches at 7 bases. V shed 8 bases and J 5 bases; nucleotides not matched to a gene: 8. The CDR3 is made up of 14 amino acids. Germline CDR1 is MNHNS and CDR2 is SASEGT. CDR3 residues: CASRKTGENEKLFF. CDR3 coding DNA: TGTGCCAGCCGAAAAACAGGGGAAAATGAAAAACTGTTTTTT.

This clone has more than one count but fewer than ten. The V call is TRBV7-3, the J call TRBJ2-1; 9 bases are shared with TRBD1. Germline lookup yields CDR1 SGHTA and CDR2 FQGTGA. The CDR3 totals 15 residues. V dropped 4 bases and J dropped 7; count of bases not matched to a gene: 8. DNA for the CDR3: TGTGCCAGCAGCTCAGGACAGGGGACCACTAATGAGCAGTTCTTC. It specifies CASSSGQGTTNEQFF.

The gene calls are TRBV28 and TRBJ2-7, with a weak D call TRBD1 (5 bases). Germline V gene data show CDR1 as MDHEN and CDR2 as SYDVKM. V was pared by 5 bases and J by 3 bases, with 11 bases between. The CDR3 is made up of 13 amino acids. Here the CDR3 reads CASSPGHYYEQYF. The CDR3 region has the DNA TGTGCCAGCAGTCCAGGACATTACTACGAGCAGTACTTC.

The chain has TRBV29-1 and TRBJ2-2; D may be TRBD1 (6 bases). The CDR3 runs 15 residues. The V gene's germline CDR1 is SQVTM and CDR2 ANQGSEA. Trimming removed 4 bases from V and 0 bases from J, with 12 bases in between. CDR3 sequence: CSVVDGQSNTGELFF. The CDR3 DNA is TGCAGCGTTGTCGACGGACAGTCGAACACCGGGGAGCTGTTTTTT.

The gene calls are TRBV19 and TRBJ1-5; TRBD1 aligns across 7 bases. This CDR3 has 15 residues. In germline, CDR1 is LNHDA, CDR2 SQIVND (reference sequence). With 7 bases clipped from V and 0 bases from J, the junction kept 6 bases outside the gene matches. As DNA, the CDR3 is TGTGCCAGTACCCCCGGACAGGTTAGCAATCAGCCCCAGCATTTT. Protein: CASTPGQVSNQPQHF.

The V gene is TRBV19, the J gene TRBJ1-1; 7 bases are a match to TRBD1. The ends lost 5 bases at V and 4 bases at J; junction bases unmatched: 7. The CDR3 contains 14 residues. Per germline, CDR1 LNHDA and CDR2 SQIVND (reference sequence). The CDR3 nucleotides read TGTGCCAGTAGTCCGACAGGGTACGGCACTGAAGCTTTCTTT. Its protein is CASSPTGYGTEAFF.

The chain employs TRBV6-5 and TRBJ2-1; 11 nucleotides match TRBD2. CDR3 length: 13 residues. V was pared by 7 bases and J by 7 bases, with 3 bases of the junction left unmatched. From germline, CDR1 is MNHEY and CDR2 SVGAGI. CDR3 in DNA: TGTGCCAGCACCGCTAGCGGGAGGAATGAGCAGTTCTTC. Encoded protein: CASTASGRNEQFF.

The V call is TRBV14, the J call TRBJ1-4; D not certain. Germline CDR1 and CDR2: SGHDN and FVKESK. CDR3 size: 15 residues. Trimming removed 6 bases from V and 7 bases from J, with 18 bases in between. The CDR3 loop reads CASSHRRDSVEKLFF. The CDR3 nucleotides read TGTGCCAGCAGTCACAGACGGGATAGCGTTGAAAAACTGTTTTTT.

This clone came up a few times. This sequence joins TRBV11-3 and TRBJ2-7; TRBD1 matches at 8 bases. Germline CDR1 reads SGHNT; CDR2 reads YENEEA. CDR3 length: 15 residues. V lost 3 bases and J lost 2; bases outside the gene matches: 6. CDR3 nucleotides: TGTGCCAGCAGCTTTGCCGGGACAGGAGCCTACGAGCAGTACTTC. Encoded protein: CASSFAGTGAYEQYF.

V gene TRBV4-1 combines with J gene TRBJ2-7; D may be TRBD2 (5 bases). The CDR3 is 14 residues long. V lost 4 bases and J lost 3, with 13 bases in between. Germline loops: CDR1 MGHRA, CDR2 YSYEKL. The CDR3 DNA reads TGCGCCAGCAGCCCTTCCGACGGGATCTACGAGCAGTACTTC. This gives the protein CASSPSDGIYEQYF.

Written as DNA, the CDR3 is TGTGCCAGCAGCGTAAGGCCCCCCGGGACAGGGACGAGGACTGAAGCTTTCTTT. Its translation: CASSVRPPGTGTRTEAFF. V and J are TRBV9 and TRBJ1-1; 9 bases agree with TRBD1. CDR1 is SGDLS, CDR2 YYNGEE, per germline. The CDR3 loop spans 18 amino acids. Unmatched junction bases numbered 15, after V lost 1 base and J lost 5 bases.

A few counts support this clone. The chain uses TRBV6-6 and TRBJ1-2; 8 bases match TRBD1. Germline CDR1 reads MNHNY; CDR2 reads SVGAGI (reference sequence). Unmatched junction bases numbered 4, after V lost 2 bases and J lost 8 bases. The CDR3 contains 13 residues. Here the CDR3 reads CASSYVDRGGYTF. The CDR3 bases are TGTGCCAGCAGTTACGTCGACAGGGGCGGCTACACCTTC.

This clone was picked up a small number of times. The rearrangement joins TRBV5-5 to TRBJ1-2, with 8 bases aligning to TRBD1. V shed 2 bases, J shed 4 bases, and the junction held 7 bases outside the gene matches. The germline V gene encodes CDR1 SGHKS and CDR2 YYEKEE (reference sequence). The CDR3 is made up of 15 amino acids. CDR3 region: CASSFGQGIAYGYTF. CDR3 coding DNA: TGTGCCAGCAGCTTTGGACAGGGAATTGCCTATGGCTACACCTTC.